Here is one T cell receptor beta chain with its context. Its antigen remains unidentified. The CDR3 is 15 amino acids. Per germline, CDR1 WNHNN and CDR2 SYGVQD (reference sequence). The V gene end was trimmed by 6 bases and the J gene end by 10 bases; junction bases not matched to a gene: 12. This record comes from a study of shared clonotypes between healthy human individuals. In the study overall: A donor's plate count was three for CD4 naive and three for CD4 memory; CD8 naive had two and CD8 memory one. General study results and limits: Incompleteness in sorted-subset sequencing, despite large depth, was shown by rarefaction.

Authors' analysis steps: From ImmunoSEQ came sequences covering only the junction and carrying no quality scores, so filtering differed. Sequencing was performed with immunoSEQ multiplex PCR; in TCRdb, only in-frame clones are kept and a portion is missing. V, J and clone size derive from that table, while D and trimming were established from the DNA sequence. There are around 1.9 million clones in the sample; about 93% occur only once, and approximately 1.6% lies in the top ten. Naive CD8 cells lacked CD45RO and underwent positive selection for CCR7, leaving out terminally differentiated effector memory CD45RA+ cells. Nashville, Tennessee was home to all donors, each a Caucasian adult.

The chain joins TRBV10-1 to TRBJ2-1, with 10 bases matching TRBD1. The sample was naive CD8+ T cells from PBMCs. The TCR comes from a man aged 18 to 35 in good health. Some clones in this sample may be carry-over from other donors' samples. The CDR3 region is CASRRDRGLVGEQFF. Written as DNA, the CDR3 is TGCGCCAGCAGGAGGGACAGGGGCCTCGTTGGGGAGCAGTTCTTC.